This T cell receptor (beta chain) was obtained from a study of T cell repertoires in cytomegalovirus infection. Study-wide background: Newly reported HLA-C-restricted and thoroughly characterized HLA-B-restricted CMV epitopes were employed. Public TCR beta signatures provided an indication of both CMV infection and a matching HLA type.

Overall study findings and caveats: HLA-C-restricted, CMV-specific TCR beta clonotypes were dominant ex vivo.

TCRdb fed the reads into MiXCR, producing one record per CDR3 protein. The sample holds around 300,000 distinct CDR3 sequences, around 20% seen once. The V gene lost 0 bases and the J gene lost 5 bases, with 8 bases spanning the gap. The CDR3 contains 14 residues. The germline V gene has CDR1 MNHNY and CDR2 SVGAGI (reference sequence). This clonotype was seen a handful of times. Its antigen remains unidentified. Sequenced material: cultured PBMCs, taken from culture after CMV antigen stimulation. The TCR sequence derives from a human donor in good health (CMV status not recorded). Some clones in this sample may be carry-over from other donors' samples. The chain recombines TRBV6-6 with TRBJ2-1; tentative D call: TRBD2 (5 bases). The CDR3 DNA follows: TGTGCCAGCAGTTACTCCAGGACTCACAATGAGCAGTTCTTC. Translated: CASSYSRTHNEQFF.